This paragraph reports one TCR beta chain. Its antigen remains unidentified. The protocol was immunoSEQ multiplex PCR, while the TCRdb copy is restricted to in-frame clones and leaves out a portion. This table holds 15,000 to 20,000 clones, approximately 83% found once. These data originate in a study of OX40 agonist ivuxolimab in advanced cancers. At the level of the study: As their treatment, patients were administered ivuxolimab, an agonistic anti-OX40 (CD134) antibody. At approximately 80% male, the cohort had a mean age of 60 years, ranging from 23 to 79. Findings of the study overall: Relatively little clonal expansion, among the lowest observed, appeared in partial responders at 0.1-3.0 mg/kg.

Germline CDR1 is SEHNR and CDR2 is FQNEAQ (reference sequence). This CDR3 region has 15 residues. V was pared by 0 bases and J by 1 base, with 8 bases between. Sequences were derived from CD4+ or CD8+ T cells sorted from blood, sampled in a trial of the OX40 agonist ivuxolimab. The sequence came from an adult with an advanced solid tumor such as melanoma, head and neck, liver or kidney cancer. J is TRBJ2-3 and V is TRBV7-9; unclear D gene. CDR3 coding DNA: TGTGCCAGCAGCTTAGCCTCCTTACGCACAGATACGCAGTATTTT. Translation gives CASSLASLRTDTQYF.